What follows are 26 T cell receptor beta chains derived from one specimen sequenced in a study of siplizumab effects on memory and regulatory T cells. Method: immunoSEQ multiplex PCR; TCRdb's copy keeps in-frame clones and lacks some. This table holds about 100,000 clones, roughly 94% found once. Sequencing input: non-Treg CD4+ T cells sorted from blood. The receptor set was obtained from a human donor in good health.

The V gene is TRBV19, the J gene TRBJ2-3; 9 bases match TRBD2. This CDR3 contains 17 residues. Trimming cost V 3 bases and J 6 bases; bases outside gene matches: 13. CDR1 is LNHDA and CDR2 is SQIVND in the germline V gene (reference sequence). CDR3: CASSIYQSSGGRDTQYF. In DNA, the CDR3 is TGTGCCAGTAGTATTTATCAAAGTAGCGGGGGCCGCGATACGCAGTATTTT.

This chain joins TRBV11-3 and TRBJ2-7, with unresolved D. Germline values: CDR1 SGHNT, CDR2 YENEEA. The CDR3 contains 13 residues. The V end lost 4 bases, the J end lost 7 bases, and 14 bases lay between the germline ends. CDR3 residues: CASSYSVMEEQYF. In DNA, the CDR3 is TGTGCCAGCAGCTATTCAGTCATGGAAGAGCAGTACTTC. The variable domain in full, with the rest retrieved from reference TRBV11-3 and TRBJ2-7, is EAGVVQSPRYKIIEKKQPVAFWCNPISGHNTLYWYLQNLGQGPELLIRYENEEAVDDSQLPKDRFSAERLKGVDSTLKIQPAELGDSAVYLCASSYSVMEEQYFGPGTRLTVT.

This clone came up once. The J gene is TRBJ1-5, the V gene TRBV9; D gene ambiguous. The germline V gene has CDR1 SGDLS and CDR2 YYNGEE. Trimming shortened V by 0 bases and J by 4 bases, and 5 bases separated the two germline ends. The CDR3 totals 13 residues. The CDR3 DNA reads TGTGCCAGCAGCGTAGAATTAAATCAGCCCCAGCATTTT. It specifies CASSVELNQPQHF.

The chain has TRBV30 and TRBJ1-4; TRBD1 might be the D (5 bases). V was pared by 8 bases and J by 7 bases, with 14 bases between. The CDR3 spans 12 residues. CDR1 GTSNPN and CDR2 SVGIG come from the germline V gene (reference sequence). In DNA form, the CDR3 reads TGTGCCCTAGATGGGGGAGTTGAAAAACTGTTTTTT. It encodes CALDGGVEKLFF. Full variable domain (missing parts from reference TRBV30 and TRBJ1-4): SQTIHQWPATLVQPVGSPLSLECTVEGTSNPNLYWYRQAAGRGLQLLFYSVGIGQISSEVPQNLSASRPQDRQFILSSKKLLLSDSGFYLCALDGGVEKLFFGSGTQLSVL.

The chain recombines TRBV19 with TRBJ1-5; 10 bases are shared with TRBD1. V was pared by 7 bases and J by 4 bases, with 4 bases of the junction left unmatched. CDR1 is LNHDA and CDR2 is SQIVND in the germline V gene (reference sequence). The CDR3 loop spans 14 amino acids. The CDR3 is CASTPDRGNQPQHF. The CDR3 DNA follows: TGTGCCAGTACGCCGGACAGGGGGAATCAGCCCCAGCATTTT.

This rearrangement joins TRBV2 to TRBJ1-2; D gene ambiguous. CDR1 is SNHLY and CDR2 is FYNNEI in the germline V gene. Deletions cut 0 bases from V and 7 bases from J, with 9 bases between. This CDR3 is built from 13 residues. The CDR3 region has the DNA TGTGCCAGCAGTGAAGCGGCGATGGTTGGCTACACCTTC. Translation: CASSEAAMVGYTF.

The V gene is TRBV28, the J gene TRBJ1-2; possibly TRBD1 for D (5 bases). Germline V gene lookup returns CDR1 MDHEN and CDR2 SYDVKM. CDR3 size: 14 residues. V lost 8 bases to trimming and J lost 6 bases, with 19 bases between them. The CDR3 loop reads CASSGTRPHHGYTF. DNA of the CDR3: TGTGCCAGCTCCGGGACTCGGCCACACCATGGCTACACCTTC.

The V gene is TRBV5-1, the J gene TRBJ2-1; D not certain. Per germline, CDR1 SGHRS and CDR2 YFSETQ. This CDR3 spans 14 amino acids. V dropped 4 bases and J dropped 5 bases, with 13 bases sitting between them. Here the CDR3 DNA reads TGCGCCAGCAGCCTCTCGAGTGGGAACAATGAGCAGTTCTTC. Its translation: CASSLSSGNNEQFF.

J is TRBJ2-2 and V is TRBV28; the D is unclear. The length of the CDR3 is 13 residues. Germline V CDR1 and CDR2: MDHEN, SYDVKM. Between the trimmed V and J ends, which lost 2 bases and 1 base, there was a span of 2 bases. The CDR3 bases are TGTGCCAGCAGTTTAGTGAACACCGGGGAGCTGTTTTTT. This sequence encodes CASSLVNTGELFF.

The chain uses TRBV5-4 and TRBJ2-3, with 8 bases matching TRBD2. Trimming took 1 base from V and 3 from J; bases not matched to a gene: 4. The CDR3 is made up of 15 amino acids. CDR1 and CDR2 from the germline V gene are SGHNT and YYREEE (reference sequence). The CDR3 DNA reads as TGTGCCAGCAGCTTGAAGGTAGCGGGAACAGATACGCAGTATTTT. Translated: CASSLKVAGTDTQYF. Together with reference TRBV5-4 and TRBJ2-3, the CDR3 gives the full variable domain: ETGVTQSPTHLIKTRGQQVTLRCSSQSGHNTVSWYQQALGQGPQFIFQYYREEENGRGNFPPRFSGLQFPNYSSELNVNALELDDSALYLCASSLKVAGTDTQYFGPGTRLTVL.

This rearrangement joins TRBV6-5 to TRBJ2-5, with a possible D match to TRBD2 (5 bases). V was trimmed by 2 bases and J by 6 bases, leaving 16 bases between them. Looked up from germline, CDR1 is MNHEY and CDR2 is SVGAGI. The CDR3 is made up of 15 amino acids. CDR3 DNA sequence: TGTGCCAGCAGTTACCAAGGACGGAGAGGGCAGACCCAGTACTTC. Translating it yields CASSYQGRRGQTQYF.

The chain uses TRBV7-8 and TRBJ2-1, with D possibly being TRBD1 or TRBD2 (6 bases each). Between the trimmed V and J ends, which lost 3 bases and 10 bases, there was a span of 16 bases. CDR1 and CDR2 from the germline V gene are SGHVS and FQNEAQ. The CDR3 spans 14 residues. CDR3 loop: CASSFAPSGAEQFF. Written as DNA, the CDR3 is TGTGCCAGCAGCTTCGCACCTTCGGGGGCAGAGCAGTTCTTC.

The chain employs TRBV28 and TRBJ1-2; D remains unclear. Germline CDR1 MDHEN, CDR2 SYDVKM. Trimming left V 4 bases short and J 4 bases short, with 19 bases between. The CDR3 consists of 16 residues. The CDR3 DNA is TGTGCCAGCAGTTCGGAAATCGGGTTGAAGGTCTATGGCTACACCTTC. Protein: CASSSEIGLKVYGYTF.

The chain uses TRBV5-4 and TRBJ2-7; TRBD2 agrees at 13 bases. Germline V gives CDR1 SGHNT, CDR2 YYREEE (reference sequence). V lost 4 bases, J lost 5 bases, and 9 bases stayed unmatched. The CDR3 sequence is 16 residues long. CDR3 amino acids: CASSTRLAGGLDEQYF. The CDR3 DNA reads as TGTGCCAGCAGCACAAGACTAGCGGGAGGACTTGACGAGCAGTACTTC. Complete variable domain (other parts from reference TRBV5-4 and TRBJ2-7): ETGVTQSPTHLIKTRGQQVTLRCSSQSGHNTVSWYQQALGQGPQFIFQYYREEENGRGNFPPRFSGLQFPNYSSELNVNALELDDSALYLCASSTRLAGGLDEQYFGPGTRLTVT.

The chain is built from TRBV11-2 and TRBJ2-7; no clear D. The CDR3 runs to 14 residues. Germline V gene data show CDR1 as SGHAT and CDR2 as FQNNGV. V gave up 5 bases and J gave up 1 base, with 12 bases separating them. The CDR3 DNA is TGTGCCAGCAGCCGGGCCCCTCCATCCTACGAGCAGTACTTC. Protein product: CASSRAPPSYEQYF.

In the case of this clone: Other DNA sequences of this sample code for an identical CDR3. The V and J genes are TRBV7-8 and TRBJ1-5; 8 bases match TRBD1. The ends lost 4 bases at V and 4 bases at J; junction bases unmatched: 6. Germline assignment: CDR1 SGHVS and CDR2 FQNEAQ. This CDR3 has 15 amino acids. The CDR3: CASSSPDRVNQPQHF. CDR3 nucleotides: TGTGCCAGCAGCTCCCCGGACAGGGTAAATCAGCCCCAGCATTTT.

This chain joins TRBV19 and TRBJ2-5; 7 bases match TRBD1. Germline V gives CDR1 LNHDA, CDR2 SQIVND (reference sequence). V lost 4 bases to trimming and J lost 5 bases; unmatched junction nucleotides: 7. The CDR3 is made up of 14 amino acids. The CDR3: CASSTYRQGETQYF. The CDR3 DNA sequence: TGTGCCAGTAGTACTTATCGACAGGGCGAGACCCAGTACTTC.

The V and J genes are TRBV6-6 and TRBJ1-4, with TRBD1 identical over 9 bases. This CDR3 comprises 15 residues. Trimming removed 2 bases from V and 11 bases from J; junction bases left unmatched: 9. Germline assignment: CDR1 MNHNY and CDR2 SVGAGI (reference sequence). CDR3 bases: TGTGCCAGCAGTTACGCACAGGGGGCGCAACTGAAACTGTTTTTT. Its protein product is CASSYAQGAQLKLFF.

The CDR3 is CASSSTDRVAHHTEAFF. The DNA for the CDR3 is TGTGCCAGCAGTTCAACAGACAGGGTGGCCCATCACACTGAAGCTTTCTTT. The rearrangement links TRBV7-9 to TRBJ1-1; 7 bases line up with TRBD1. The V and J ends lost 6 bases and 3 bases, in that order; junction bases with no gene match: 16. The CDR3 contains 17 residues. Germline V gives CDR1 SEHNR, CDR2 FQNEAQ (reference sequence).

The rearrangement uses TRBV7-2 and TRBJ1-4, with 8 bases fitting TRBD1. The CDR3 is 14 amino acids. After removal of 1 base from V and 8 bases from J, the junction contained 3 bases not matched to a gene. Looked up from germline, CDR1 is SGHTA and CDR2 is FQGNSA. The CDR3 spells CASSLGTGREKLFF. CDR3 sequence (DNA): TGTGCCAGCAGCTTAGGGACAGGGAGGGAAAAACTGTTTTTT.

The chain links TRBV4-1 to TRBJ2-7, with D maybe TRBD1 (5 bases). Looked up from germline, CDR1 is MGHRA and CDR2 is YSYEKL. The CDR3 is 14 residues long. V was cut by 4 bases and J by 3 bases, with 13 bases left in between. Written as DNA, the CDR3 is TGCGCCAGCAGCCGAACAGGTCATGACTACGAGCAGTACTTC. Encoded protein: CASSRTGHDYEQYF.

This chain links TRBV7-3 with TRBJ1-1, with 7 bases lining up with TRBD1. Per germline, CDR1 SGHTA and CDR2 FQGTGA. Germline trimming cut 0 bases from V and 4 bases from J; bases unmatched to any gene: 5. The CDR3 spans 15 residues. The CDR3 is CASSLTPGTVTEAFF. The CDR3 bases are TGTGCCAGCAGCTTAACCCCGGGGACAGTCACTGAAGCTTTCTTT.

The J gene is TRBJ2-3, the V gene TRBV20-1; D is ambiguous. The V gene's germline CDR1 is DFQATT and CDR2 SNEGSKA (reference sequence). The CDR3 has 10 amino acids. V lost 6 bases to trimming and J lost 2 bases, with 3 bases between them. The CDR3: CSAHTDTQYF. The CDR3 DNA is TGCAGTGCCCACACAGATACGCAGTATTTT.

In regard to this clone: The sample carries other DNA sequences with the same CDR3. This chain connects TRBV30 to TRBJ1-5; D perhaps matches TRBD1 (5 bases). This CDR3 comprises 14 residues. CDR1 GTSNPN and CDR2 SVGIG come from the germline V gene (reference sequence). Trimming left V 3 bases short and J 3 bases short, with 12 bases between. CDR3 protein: CAWRPTGLNQPQHF. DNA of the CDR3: TGTGCCTGGAGACCAACAGGTCTCAATCAGCCCCAGCATTTT.

As DNA, the CDR3 is TGTGCCAGCAGCTCCCATCGTGCTAGCGGGAGATACGAGCAGTACTTC. Encoded protein: CASSSHRASGRYEQYF. The chain has TRBV9 and TRBJ2-7, with TRBD2 matching 10 bases. With 4 bases clipped from V and 4 bases from J, the junction kept 11 bases outside the gene matches. The CDR3 is 16 residues long. Looked up from germline, CDR1 is SGDLS and CDR2 is YYNGEE. Full variable domain (missing parts from reference TRBV9 and TRBJ2-7): DSGVTQTPKHLITATGQRVTLRCSPRSGDLSVYWYQQSLDQGLQFLIQYYNGEERAKGNILERFSAQQFPDLHSELNLSSLELGDSALYFCASSSHRASGRYEQYFGPGTRLTVT.

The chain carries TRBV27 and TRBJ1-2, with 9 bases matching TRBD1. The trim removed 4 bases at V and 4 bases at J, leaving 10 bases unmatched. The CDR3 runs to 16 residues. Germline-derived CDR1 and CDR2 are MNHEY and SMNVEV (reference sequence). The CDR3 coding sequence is TGTGCCAGCAGTTCGACGCCGGGACAGGGTCCCTATGGCTACACCTTC. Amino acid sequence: CASSSTPGQGPYGYTF.